This T cell receptor (beta chain) is drawn from a study of beta chain features in type 1 diabetes listed by TCRdb under 2018. Study-wide context: No differences in mean age, gender distribution, total cell number or subset yield were found between patients and healthy donors. Regulatory and stem cell-like memory subsets were obtained from only 8 patients and about eight healthy donors, while naive and central memory subsets were obtained from all 30 or so donors. The study compared TCRB repertoires of sorted circulating CD4+ T cell subsets between recently diagnosed type 1 diabetes patients and matched healthy donors. A total of about 99,000,000 sorted cells were examined across all samples, and RNA yield correlated strongly with the number of cells per subset. Overall study results and their limits: HLA sub-analyses involved small numbers of individuals, so any influence of HLA type on TCRB rearrangement remained unresolved. At VDJ recombination sites, type 1 diabetes patients had fewer insertions and more deleted nucleotides, which implies abnormalities in thymic rearrangement. In all four CD4+ subsets, TCRB CDR3 length was moderately but significantly shorter in type 1 diabetes patients. Shorter templates might be favored by PCR, yet because patient and control samples were amplified and corrected together, any such skew would affect both groups equally. Naive, central memory and regulatory TCRB repertoires appeared more similar among patients than among healthy donors. Sequencing cDNA rather than genomic DNA could over-represent highly expressing activated cells, although activation and CD3 levels did not differ between groups.

The entire amount of isolated RNA was reverse transcribed using the High Capacity cDNA Reverse Transcription Kit, so the sequenced TCRB transcripts were expressed ones. Deep immunoSEQ sequencing was performed on naive, central memory and regulatory T cell samples, with an average of about 4 million total reads per sample. Sorted cells were lysed in RLT buffer, and RNA was extracted using DNase-treated RNeasy Micro or Mini kits according to cell number. Each cell subset was processed separately to prevent cross-contamination, with patient and healthy donor samples processed together. Using the immunoSEQ multiplex PCR, TCRB sequences were amplified from cDNA into 87-bp fragments spanning the CDR3 region. Sequencing of the amplicons was done on the Illumina HiSeq platform. As for the authors' bioinformatics: Synthetic template baselines were used to correct PCR bias computationally, reads within Hamming distance 2 were collapsed, and singletons that could not be merged were discarded. Reads were aligned against IMGT so that V, D and J genes, CDR3 length and insertions or deletions at six rearrangement sites could be assigned. Within each subset, clonotype counts were normalized to the number of sorted cells before true diversity and Gini coefficients were calculated with the tcR R package. Repertoire sharing was quantified using the overlap coefficient calculated on TCRB nucleotide sequences. Out-of-frame TCRB sequences from naive cells were analyzed as a proxy for the pre-selection repertoire. TCRdb retrieved this table from immuneACCESS and kept in-frame rearrangements only. Not all clones are present; in checked studies, unresolved V genes account for under half, and no reason is known for the remainder. From that table come the V and J calls and clone size; the DNA was used to work out D and trimming. This sample gives about 360,000 clones in total; 10% to 15% of them show up just once. Roughly 0.017% of the sample belongs to the ten largest clones.

There are a few counts of this clone. Its antigen remains undetermined. Qualities for individual bases were not recorded, and no much larger clone is one base off. From each donor, a single peripheral blood sample of approximately 0.11 L on average was drawn into heparinised tubes. Naive, central memory, regulatory and stem cell-like memory CD4+ T cells were sorted on a BD FACSAria II using a panel including CD45RO, CCR7, CD25, CD127, CD95 and CD27. Every sorted population had a purity above 95%. PBMCs were separated immediately by Lymphoprep density gradient centrifugation and were stained directly, without being cultured. To minimize batch effects, samples were stained and sorted in pairs, one healthy donor with one patient per experiment. According to the germline V gene (reference sequence), CDR1 reads GTSNPN and CDR2 reads SVGIG. The CDR3 runs 14 residues from the cysteine to the phenylalanine. The CDR3 DNA has 42 bases and is translated from base 1. From V the trimming removes 5 bases and from J it removes 1 base, while the gene matches leave 2 bases of the junction unaccounted for.

Sequenced material: naive CD4+ T cells from blood. The meaning of the sample's cell subset or site label: true naive CD4+ T cells. This clonotype originated in a man aged 18 to 29 in good health. The chain was built from TRBV30 and TRBJ1-6; 7 bases in the middle match TRBD1. The DNA sequence reads TGTGCCTGGTCGACAGGGTCCTATAATTCACCCCTCCACTTT. Protein translation: CAWSTGSYNSPLHF.